Sequencing of this T cell receptor beta chain was carried out in a study of blood T cell repertoires in COVID-19. This CDR3 has 13 residues. Trimming removed 2 bases from V and 6 bases from J, with 8 bases in between. In the authors' methods: Counts of nucleated cells, estimated from reference gene primer amplification, were obtained. Using immunoSEQ multiplex PCR, the repertoire was profiled, and TCRdb retains in-frame clones only, with some absent. Clone size and the V and J calls come from that table; the DNA yielded D and trimming. The sample lists approximately 290,000 clones, roughly 88% occurring once.

Sequencing was performed on PBMCs or T cells enriched from blood (not recorded which). The rearrangement joins TRBV12-3 or TRBV12-4 to TRBJ2-1; D is ambiguous. The TCR was taken from a woman aged 25 to 39 who had recovered from COVID-19. Here the CDR3 reads CASSLSGSNEQFF. The CDR3 DNA sequence: TGTGCCAGCAGTTTATCCGGGTCCAATGAGCAGTTCTTC.